These 17 T cell receptor beta chains were all obtained from the same sample, sequenced in a study of T cells in Graves' hyperthyroidism and ophthalmopathy. The investigators amplified TCR beta CDR3 regions from RNA transcripts. Carried out on the TCR CDR3, a first-round RT-PCR used the HTBI primer set. A single record per CDR3 protein comes from TCRdb applying MiXCR to the multiplex PCR reads. The sample consists of some 600,000 distinct CDR3 sequences, roughly 14% of them appearing once. Sequencing used blood. The receptors here all came from a woman aged 25 to 39 with Graves' hyperthyroidism that later progressed to Graves' ophthalmopathy.

This clonotype was counted ten times or more. The rearrangement uses TRBV27 and TRBJ2-7; 7 bases are a match to TRBD1. The germline gives CDR1 MNHEY, CDR2 SMNVEV (reference sequence). CDR3 length: 19 amino acids. V shed 5 bases and J 2 bases; nucleotides not matched to a gene: 21. CDR3 loop: CASSHPTGYDRTSTYEQYF. The CDR3 nucleotides are TGTGCCAGCAGTCACCCGACAGGGTACGACAGAACCAGCACCTACGAGCAGTACTTC.

At least ten counts were recorded for this clonotype. The rearrangement links TRBV19 to TRBJ1-2, with 7 positions matching TRBD1. The CDR3 extends over 16 amino acids. The J segment lost 3 bases and the V segment lost 5 bases, leaving 12 bases of the junction unmatched. CDR1 and CDR2 from the germline V gene are LNHDA and SQIVND (reference sequence). The CDR3 nucleotides read TGTGCCAGTAGTGCGCCCACGACAGGGAATTACTATGGCTACACCTTC. Protein sequence: CASSAPTTGNYYGYTF.

This clonotype appeared many times. The chain couples TRBV12-3 or TRBV12-4 to TRBJ1-1, with D tentatively TRBD1 (5 bases). There are 12 residues in the CDR3. V was pared by 1 base and J by 11 bases, with 11 bases between. The CDR3 sequence: CASSLVGGGAFF. CDR3 DNA sequence: TGTGCCAGCAGTTTAGTGGGGGGGGGGGCTTTCTTT.

The V call is TRBV29-1, the J call TRBJ2-3, with D tentatively TRBD2 (6 bases). CDR3 length equals 15 residues. V was shortened by 1 base and J by 2 bases, with 13 bases between the two germline ends. The germline CDR1 and CDR2 sequences are SQVTM and ANQGSEA. CDR3 protein: CSVEAARTNTDTQYF. The CDR3 DNA follows: TGCAGCGTTGAAGCGGCGCGGACTAACACAGATACGCAGTATTTT.

The chain has TRBV7-9 and TRBJ2-3; possible D gene TRBD2, 5 bases. Trimming stripped 4 bases from V and 5 bases from J, with 19 bases between. The germline CDR1 and CDR2 sequences are SEHNR and FQNEAQ (reference sequence). The CDR3 totals 16 residues. The CDR3, as DNA: TGTGCCAGCAGCTGGTCGGGATTTCCGCTTTTAGATACGCAGTATTTT. Residues: CASSWSGFPLLDTQYF.

As for this clonotype: This may be a read error: a much more frequent sequence differs by one nucleotide. CDR3 DNA: TGTGCCAGCAGCGCCCACGCAGCGGGAGTACCAGATACGCAGTATTTT. This translates into CASSAHAAGVPDTQYF. The genes are TRBV2 and TRBJ2-3, with 8 bases lining up with TRBD2. The germline gives CDR1 SNHLY, CDR2 FYNNEI. The CDR3 length is 16 residues. Unmatched junction bases numbered 12, after V lost 6 bases and J lost 4 bases.

This clonotype was seen ten or more times. This chain uses TRBV28 with TRBJ2-7, with D perhaps matching TRBD2 (5 bases). The CDR3 totals 15 residues. Germline V gene lookup returns CDR1 MDHEN and CDR2 SYDVKM. Trimming took 6 bases from V and 3 from J, leaving 18 bases between them. The CDR3: CASSRPYIEGYEQYF. The CDR3 nucleotides are TGTGCCAGCAGCCGACCTTATATAGAGGGCTACGAGCAGTACTTC.

The gene calls are TRBV7-2 and TRBJ2-1, with D possibly being TRBD1 (6 bases). The CDR3 runs 15 residues. The V end lost 5 bases, the J end lost 3 bases, and 14 bases lay between the germline ends. The V gene's germline CDR1 is SGHTA and CDR2 FQGNSA. CDR3 protein: CASSLGALSYNEQFF. In nucleotides, the CDR3 is TGTGCCAGCAGCCTGGGGGCCTTAAGCTACAATGAGCAGTTCTTC.

This clonotype was counted only a few times. This CDR3 is CASSPRLGGDNEQFF. In DNA, the CDR3 is TGTGCCAGCAGCCCTCGTTTGGGAGGGGACAATGAGCAGTTCTTC. The chain is built from TRBV5-6 and TRBJ2-1; 7 nucleotides align to TRBD2. CDR3 length: 15 residues. V lost 4 bases to trimming and J lost 5 bases; unmatched junction nucleotides: 9. Germline CDR1 is SGHDT and CDR2 is YYEEEE.

This clonotype appeared once. The junction and the germline gene differ at one end; a read error may be behind it. V is TRBV7-3 and J is TRBJ1-5; TRBD1 is a possible D gene (5 bases). Germline CDR1 reads SGHTA; CDR2 reads FQGTGA. The CDR3 consists of 18 residues. The CDR3 reads CASSLRVRQGPGGQPRHF. DNA of the CDR3: TGTGCCAGCAGCTTAAGGGTGAGGCAGGGCCCGGGGGGTCAGCCCCGGCATTTT.

This clonotype occurred a few times. The rearrangement joins TRBV25-1 to TRBJ2-7, with TRBD2 identical over 9 bases. This CDR3 contains 16 residues. The J segment lost 4 bases and the V segment lost 6 bases, leaving 13 bases of the junction unmatched. Germline V gene lookup returns CDR1 MGHDK and CDR2 SYGVNS. The CDR3 reads CASSPQIAGAIYEQYF. In DNA, the CDR3 is TGTGCCAGCAGCCCGCAAATAGCGGGAGCCATATACGAGCAGTACTTC.

This clonotype occurred a few times. The germline gene is not matched at one end of the junction; a read error may be the cause. The gene calls are TRBV7-9 and TRBJ2-1, with 7 bases that match TRBD2. Germline assignment: CDR1 SEHNR and CDR2 FQNEAQ (reference sequence). The CDR3 sequence is 15 residues long. The CDR3 reads CASSPGGEGRDEQLF. As DNA, the CDR3 is TGTGCCAGCAGCCCGGGCGGGGAAGGGAGGGATGAGCAGCTCTTC.

This clonotype has a count of ten or more. The chain uses TRBV5-1 and TRBJ1-1; 8 positions agree with TRBD1. V lost 6 bases, J lost 6 bases, and 7 bases stayed unmatched. Germline V gene sequence: CDR1 SGHRS, CDR2 YFSETQ. The CDR3 covers 13 residues. The CDR3 DNA reads TGCGCCAGCACCGGGACAGGATTCCCTGAAGCTTTCTTT. This sequence encodes CASTGTGFPEAFF.

The V and J genes are TRBV20-1 and TRBJ2-4, with 12 bases aligning to TRBD2. Unmatched junction bases numbered 17, after V lost 5 bases and J lost 0 bases. Per the germline V gene, CDR1 is DFQATT and CDR2 is SNEGSKA (reference sequence). The CDR3 runs to 20 residues. CDR3 nucleotide sequence: TGCAGTGCTCCTAGACTAGCGGGAGACCTTAGATCACTAGCCAAAAACATTCAGTACTTC. This gives the protein CSAPRLAGDLRSLAKNIQYF.

There are a few counts of this clonotype. The chain links TRBV9 to TRBJ2-2; D remains unclear. V was pared by 1 base and J by 0 bases, with 7 bases between. The CDR3 is 15 amino acids. Looked up from germline, CDR1 is SGDLS and CDR2 is YYNGEE. As DNA, the CDR3 is TGTGCCAGCAGCGTAACCGGGTCGAACACCGGGGAGCTGTTTTTT. As protein: CASSVTGSNTGELFF. The whole variable domain, remainder taken from reference TRBV9 and TRBJ2-2, is DSGVTQTPKHLITATGQRVTLRCSPRSGDLSVYWYQQSLDQGLQFLIQYYNGEERAKGNILERFSAQQFPDLHSELNLSSLELGDSALYFCASSVTGSNTGELFFGEGSRLTVL.

Turning to this clonotype: This sequence may be a read error, since a much larger clone differs from it by one base. V and J are TRBV15 and TRBJ1-1; tentatively, D is TRBD1 (5 bases). This CDR3 has 16 residues. Per the germline V gene, CDR1 is LNHNV and CDR2 is YYDKDF (reference sequence). CDR3 DNA: TGTGCCACCACCCCACTCGGGACGGGAATGAATACTGAAGCTTTCTTT. This translates into CATTPLGTGMNTEAFF.

This clonotype was counted at least ten times. This may come from a read error, since a much larger clone is one base off. This CDR3 is CASNRRKGGEKLFF. In nucleotides, the CDR3 is TGTGCCAGCAACCGACGGAAAGGGGGTGAAAAACTGTTTTTT. The chain carries TRBV28 and TRBJ1-4; TRBD1 is a possible D gene (6 bases). Germline V gene lookup returns CDR1 MDHEN and CDR2 SYDVKM. The CDR3 has 14 residues. Trimming stripped 7 bases from V and 7 bases from J, with 16 bases between.